One T cell receptor beta chain is described in this entry. Per the study methods: Nucleated cell counts were estimated from reference gene primer amplification. Generated by immunoSEQ multiplex PCR, the TCRdb table keeps only in-frame clones and is missing some. V and J calls and clone size are copied from that table; D and trimming were computed from the DNA. This table has under 30,000 clones, approximately 86% appearing once. Trimming left V 6 bases short and J 2 bases short, with 5 bases between. CDR3 length: 12 amino acids. In germline, CDR1 is LNHDA, CDR2 SQIVND (reference sequence). The data belong to a study of blood T cell repertoires in COVID-19. Study-wide context: Sites across the United States, Italy and Spain contributed samples from acute and convalescent COVID-19. From T cells, B-cell-depleted T cells, or PBMCs came the material, which was cDNA or gDNA.

The sequence came from a human donor in a cohort sampled during active COVID-19. The donor label of this sample is uncertain. The chain carries TRBV19 and TRBJ1-3; D not resolved. The sequenced sample consisted of peripheral blood. Here the CDR3 DNA reads TGTGCCAGTAGGGCCGCTGGAAACACCATATATTTT. Its protein is CASRAAGNTIYF.